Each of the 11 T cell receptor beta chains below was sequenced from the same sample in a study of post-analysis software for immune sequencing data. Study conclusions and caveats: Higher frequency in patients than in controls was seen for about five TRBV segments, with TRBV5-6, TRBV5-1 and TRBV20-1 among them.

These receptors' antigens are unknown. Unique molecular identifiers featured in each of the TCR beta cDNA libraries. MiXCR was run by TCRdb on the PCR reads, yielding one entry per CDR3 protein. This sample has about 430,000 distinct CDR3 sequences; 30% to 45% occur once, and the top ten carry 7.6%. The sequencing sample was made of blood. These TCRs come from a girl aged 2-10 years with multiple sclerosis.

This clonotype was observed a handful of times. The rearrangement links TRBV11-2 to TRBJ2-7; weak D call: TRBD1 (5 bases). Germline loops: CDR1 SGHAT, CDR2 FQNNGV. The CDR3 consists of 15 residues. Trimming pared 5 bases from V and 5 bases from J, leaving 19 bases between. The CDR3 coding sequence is TGTGCCAGCAGCCCGAGACAGCTCTACCCGAACGAGCAGTACTTC. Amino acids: CASSPRQLYPNEQYF.

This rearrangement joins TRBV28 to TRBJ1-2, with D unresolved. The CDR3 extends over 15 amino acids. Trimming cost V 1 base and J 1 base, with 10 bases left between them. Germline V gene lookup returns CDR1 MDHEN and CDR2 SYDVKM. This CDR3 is CASSLYRGSNYGYTF. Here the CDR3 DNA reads TGTGCCAGCAGTTTATACCGAGGGAGTAACTATGGCTACACCTTC.

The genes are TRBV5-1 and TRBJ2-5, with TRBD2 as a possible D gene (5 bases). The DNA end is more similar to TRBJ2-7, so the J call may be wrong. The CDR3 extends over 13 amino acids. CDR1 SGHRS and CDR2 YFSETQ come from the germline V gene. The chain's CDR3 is CASKRVGSYEQYF. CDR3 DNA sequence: TGCGCCAGCAAGAGGGTTGGGAGCTACGAGCAGTACTTC.

For the CDR3, the DNA is TGCGCCAGCAGTGACCCGGGGGCGAGAGGGAATGAGCAGTTCTTC. Encoded protein: CASSDPGARGNEQFF. J is TRBJ2-1 and V is TRBV10-1; D may match TRBD1 or TRBD2 (6 bases each). With 3 bases removed from V and 7 bases from J, the gap between germline ends came to 16 bases. Germline V gene sequence: CDR1 WNHNN, CDR2 SYGVQD (reference sequence). CDR3 length equals 15 residues.

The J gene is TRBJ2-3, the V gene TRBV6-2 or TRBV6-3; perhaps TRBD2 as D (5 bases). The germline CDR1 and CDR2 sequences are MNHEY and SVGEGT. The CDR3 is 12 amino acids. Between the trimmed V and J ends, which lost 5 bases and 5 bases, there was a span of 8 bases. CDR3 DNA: TGTGCCAGCAGTGGTAGCGAAGATACGCAGTATTTT. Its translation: CASSGSEDTQYF.

CDR3 loop: CASSPRSLAGPYEQYF. The CDR3 region has the DNA TGTGCCAGCAGCCCCCGTTCACTAGCGGGTCCCTACGAGCAGTACTTC. J is TRBJ2-4 and V is TRBV7-2; 9 positions agree with TRBD2. TRBJ2-7 explains the end of the DNA better; the J call may be wrong. Looked up from germline, CDR1 is SGHTA and CDR2 is FQGNSA. The CDR3 is made up of 16 amino acids.

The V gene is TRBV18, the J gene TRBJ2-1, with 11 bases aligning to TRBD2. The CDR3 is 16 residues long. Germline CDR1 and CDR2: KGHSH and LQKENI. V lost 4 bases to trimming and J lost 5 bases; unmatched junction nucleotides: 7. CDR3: CASSLWTSGLNNEQFF. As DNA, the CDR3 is TGTGCCAGCTCACTATGGACTAGCGGGCTCAACAATGAGCAGTTCTTC.

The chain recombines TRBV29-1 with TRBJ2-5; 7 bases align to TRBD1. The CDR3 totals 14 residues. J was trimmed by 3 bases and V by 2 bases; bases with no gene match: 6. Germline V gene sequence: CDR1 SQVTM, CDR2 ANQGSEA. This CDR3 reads CSVELARGKETQYF. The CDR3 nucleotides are TGCAGCGTTGAATTGGCCAGGGGGAAAGAGACCCAGTACTTC.

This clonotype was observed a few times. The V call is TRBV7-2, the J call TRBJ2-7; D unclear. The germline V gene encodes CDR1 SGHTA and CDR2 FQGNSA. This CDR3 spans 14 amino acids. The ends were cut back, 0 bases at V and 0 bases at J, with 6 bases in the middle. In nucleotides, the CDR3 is TGTGCCAGCAGCTTAGCCTCGGACTCCTACGAGCAGTACTTC. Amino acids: CASSLASDSYEQYF.

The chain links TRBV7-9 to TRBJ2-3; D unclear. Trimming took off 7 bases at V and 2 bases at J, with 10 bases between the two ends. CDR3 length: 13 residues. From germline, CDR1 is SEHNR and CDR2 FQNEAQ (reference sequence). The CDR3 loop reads CASTVGDTDTQYF. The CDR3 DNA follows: TGTGCCAGCACTGTTGGGGACACAGATACGCAGTATTTT.

The CDR3 is CASSSGGASYNEQYF. CDR3 bases: TGTGCCAGCAGTTCGGGGGGGGCGTCCTACAATGAGCAGTACTTC. The V call is TRBV27, the J call TRBJ2-5; 8 bases agree with TRBD2. The CDR3 consists of 15 residues. Losses at the gene ends were 4 bases for V and 11 bases for J; bases not matched to a gene: 15. Germline CDR1 reads MNHEY; CDR2 reads SMNVEV (reference sequence).